The 27 T cell receptor beta chains listed next were all sequenced from one sample in a study of blood T cell repertoires in COVID-19. Assay used: immunoSEQ multiplex PCR; TCRdb lists only in-frame clones, some missing. The table has under 300,000 clones, 75% to 90% seen once. The sequenced sample consisted of PBMCs or T cells enriched from blood (not recorded which). All receptors derive from a woman between 18 and 30 years old who had recovered from COVID-19.

The sample holds one count of this clone. The V and J genes are TRBV3-1 (or the pseudogene TRBV3-2) and TRBJ2-6; 8 bases map to TRBD1. This CDR3 region has 18 residues. Trimming at V came to 5 bases and at J to 0 bases, leaving 9 bases not matched to a gene. Germline CDR1 is LGHDT and CDR2 is YNNKEL (reference sequence). The CDR3, as DNA: TGTGCCAGCAGCACCTGGACAGGGACGAGCTCTGGGGCCAACGTCCTGACTTTC. This encodes CASSTWTGTSSGANVLTF.

The V call is TRBV27, the J call TRBJ1-1; D perhaps matches TRBD1 (5 bases). CDR1 is MNHEY and CDR2 is SMNVEV in the germline V gene (reference sequence). This CDR3 comprises 14 residues. Trimming shortened V by 2 bases and J by 1 base, and 8 bases separated the two germline ends. This CDR3 reads CASSLGGGNTEAFF. The CDR3, as DNA: TGTGCCAGCAGTTTAGGCGGGGGGAACACTGAAGCTTTCTTT.

The chain carries TRBV28 and TRBJ1-2; 10 bases agree with TRBD1. CDR1 and CDR2 (germline): MDHEN, SYDVKM. J lost 4 bases, V lost 6 bases, and 5 bases had no gene match. The CDR3 extends over 14 amino acids. CDR3 nucleotide sequence: TGTGCCAGCAGACAGACAGGGGGCGCCTATGGCTACACCTTC. This sequence encodes CASRQTGGAYGYTF.

This clone was recorded many times. The genes are TRBV10-3 and TRBJ1-5; D may be TRBD1 (6 bases). V was clipped by 3 bases and J by 2 bases, with 11 bases between them. Germline assignment: CDR1 ENHRY and CDR2 SYGVKD. The CDR3 is made up of 15 amino acids. This CDR3 reads CAISDQGWGNQPQHF. The CDR3 region has the DNA TGTGCCATCAGTGACCAGGGGTGGGGCAATCAGCCCCAGCATTTT.

The chain uses TRBV19 and TRBJ2-3; weak D call: TRBD2 (5 bases). From germline, CDR1 is LNHDA and CDR2 SQIVND (reference sequence). V was cut by 5 bases and J by 4 bases, with 16 bases left in between. CDR3 length equals 15 residues. The CDR3 DNA follows: TGTGCCAGTAGTCCACTAGGGAGTCCCGCAGATACGCAGTATTTT. It codes for CASSPLGSPADTQYF.

V and J are TRBV9 and TRBJ1-1; no reliable D call. The CDR3 has 13 residues. The germline V gene has CDR1 SGDLS and CDR2 YYNGEE. V lost 4 bases to trimming and J lost 5 bases, with 12 bases between them. The CDR3 DNA sequence: TGTGCCAGCAGCAATAACGCGGCAACTGAAGCTTTCTTT. It yields the protein CASSNNAATEAFF.

The rearrangement joins TRBV10-3 to TRBJ2-1; 11 bases fit TRBD2. The germline CDR1 and CDR2 sequences are ENHRY and SYGVKD. V shed 9 bases and J 4 bases; nucleotides not matched to a gene: 2. CDR3 length: 13 amino acids. The CDR3 loop is CAISGGVYNEQFF. CDR3 in DNA: TGTGCCATTAGCGGGGGGGTGTACAATGAGCAGTTCTTC.

The chain has TRBV13 and TRBJ1-2; 7 positions match TRBD1. CDR1 is PRHDT and CDR2 is FYEKMQ in the germline V gene (reference sequence). Trimming removed 1 base from V and 4 bases from J; junction bases left unmatched: 6. The CDR3 has 15 residues. CDR3 bases: TGTGCCAGCAGCTTAGTCGGGGACAGCAGCTATGGCTACACCTTC. It translates to CASSLVGDSSYGYTF. The entire variable domain, with the rest obtained from reference TRBV13 and TRBJ1-2, is as follows: AAGVIQSPRHLIKEKRETATLKCYPIPRHDTVYWYQQGPGQDPQFLISFYEKMQSDKGSIPDRFSAQQFSDYHSELNMSSLELGDSALYFCASSLVGDSSYGYTFGSGTRLTVV.

This clone was seen more than once but under ten times. V gene TRBV7-6 combines with J gene TRBJ2-7; maybe TRBD1 (5 bases). Trimming stripped 3 bases from V and 2 bases from J, with 14 bases between. CDR3 length equals 15 residues. Germline CDR1 reads SGHVS; CDR2 reads FNYEAQ. The CDR3: CASSFDSGFPYEQYF. In DNA, the CDR3 is TGTGCCAGCAGCTTCGACTCAGGGTTTCCCTACGAGCAGTACTTC.

This chain connects TRBV5-1 to TRBJ2-5; 11 positions agree with TRBD1. The CDR3 covers 16 residues. CDR1 and CDR2 from the germline V gene are SGHRS and YFSETQ. J lost 1 base, V lost 7 bases, and 9 bases had no gene match. The CDR3 loop reads CASAGQGGGFQETQYF. The CDR3, as DNA: TGCGCCAGCGCGGGACAGGGGGGAGGATTCCAAGAGACCCAGTACTTC.

The genes are TRBV27 and TRBJ2-1; TRBD2 matches at 13 bases. J gave up 5 bases and V 1 base, and 2 bases lay outside the gene matches. The CDR3 is 16 amino acids. The germline gives CDR1 MNHEY, CDR2 SMNVEV (reference sequence). The CDR3 protein is CASSLFGLAGDNEQFF. DNA for the CDR3: TGTGCCAGCAGTTTATTCGGACTAGCGGGGGACAATGAGCAGTTCTTC.

The chain uses TRBV27 and TRBJ1-6; D is unclear. With 5 bases removed from V and 4 bases from J, the gap between germline ends came to 9 bases. CDR3 length: 14 amino acids. The germline gives CDR1 MNHEY, CDR2 SMNVEV (reference sequence). In DNA form, the CDR3 reads TGTGCCAGCAGTACCCCGGGGTATAATTCACCCCTCCACTTT. Protein product: CASSTPGYNSPLHF.

This clone came up a few times. This chain uses TRBV19 with TRBJ1-5; a weak D match, TRBD1 (6 bases). This CDR3 is 16 amino acids long. The germline V gene encodes CDR1 LNHDA and CDR2 SQIVND (reference sequence). The germline V and J ends were trimmed by 1 base and 1 base, with 11 bases remaining between them. CDR3 loop: CASSIAVGGSNQPQHF. The CDR3 bases are TGTGCCAGTAGTATAGCTGTTGGGGGCAGCAATCAGCCCCAGCATTTT.

This chain uses TRBV10-3 with TRBJ2-3; D might be TRBD1 (5 bases). V was pared by 5 bases and J by 0 bases, with 12 bases between. This CDR3 spans 15 amino acids. Germline CDR1 ENHRY, CDR2 SYGVKD. In DNA form, the CDR3 reads TGTGCCATCAGTTCCCTTCAGGGTAGCACAGATACGCAGTATTTT. The encoded protein is CAISSLQGSTDTQYF.

The V and J genes are TRBV9 and TRBJ1-2; D is undetermined. The CDR3 totals 16 residues. The V gene lost 3 bases and the J gene lost 8 bases, with 23 bases spanning the gap. The germline CDR1 and CDR2 sequences are SGDLS and YYNGEE. Here the CDR3 reads CASSAKPGNSATGYTF. The CDR3 nucleotides read TGTGCCAGCAGCGCCAAACCCGGGAACAGCGCGACGGGCTACACCTTC.

In DNA, the CDR3 is TGTGCCAGCTCTAGGGAGACCGATTCACCCCTCCACTTT. Translation gives CASSRETDSPLHF. The chain employs TRBV18 and TRBJ1-6; D not resolved. Trimming cost V 6 bases and J 8 bases, with 11 bases left between them. The germline CDR1 and CDR2 sequences are KGHSH and LQKENI. The CDR3 is 13 amino acids.

This chain joins TRBV15 and TRBJ1-2; D unclear. The CDR3 extends over 14 amino acids. V was shortened by 1 base and J by 4 bases, with 10 bases between the two germline ends. In germline, CDR1 is LNHNV, CDR2 YYDKDF (reference sequence). Here the CDR3 DNA reads TGTGCCACCAGCAGAGGCGTTCGGGGCTATGGCTACACCTTC. Residues: CATSRGVRGYGYTF.

CDR3 sequence (DNA): TGTGCCAGCAGTTTCCGAAGGGGTTACACTGAAGCTTTCTTT. This gives the protein CASSFRRGYTEAFF. The chain uses TRBV28 and TRBJ1-1, with a weak D call TRBD1 (5 bases). The germline CDR1 and CDR2 sequences are MDHEN and SYDVKM. With 3 bases removed from V and 3 bases from J, the gap between germline ends came to 11 bases. CDR3 length: 14 amino acids.

V and J are TRBV7-9 and TRBJ2-7, with D unresolved. CDR1 is SEHNR, CDR2 FQNEAQ, per germline (reference sequence). Trimming removed 3 bases from V and 9 bases from J, with 15 bases in between. The CDR3 covers 13 residues. The CDR3 DNA reads as TGTGCCAGCAGCTTGACCGGCCCCCTAGGGCAGTACTTC. Translation gives CASSLTGPLGQYF.

The rearrangement links TRBV7-2 to TRBJ1-3; 9 bases are a match to TRBD1. The CDR3 spans 19 residues. Trimming removed 4 bases from V and 0 bases from J; junction bases left unmatched: 13. The germline CDR1 and CDR2 sequences are SGHTA and FQGNSA. DNA of the CDR3: TGTGCCAGCAGCTCGGCGGGACAGGGACTTATACACTCTGGAAACACCATATATTTT. This codes for CASSSAGQGLIHSGNTIYF.

This clone came up once. The V gene is TRBV7-9, the J gene TRBJ2-5, with 7 nucleotides matching TRBD1. Germline V CDR1 and CDR2: SEHNR, FQNEAQ (reference sequence). This CDR3 is built from 16 residues. V trimming: 1 base; J trimming: 3 bases; junction bases outside the gene matches: 8. The CDR3 region is CASSLGLNRGKETQYF. The CDR3, as DNA: TGTGCCAGCAGCTTAGGGTTGAACAGGGGAAAAGAGACCCAGTACTTC.

A word on this clone: Other DNA sequences in the sample encode the same CDR3. V and J are TRBV7-2 and TRBJ1-6; D perhaps matches TRBD1 (5 bases). Trimming cost V 1 base and J 0 bases, with 7 bases left between them. This CDR3 comprises 16 residues. Germline loops: CDR1 SGHTA, CDR2 FQGNSA. The CDR3 loop reads CASSLDRSSYNSPLHF. CDR3 DNA: TGTGCCAGCAGCTTAGACAGGAGCTCCTATAATTCACCCCTCCACTTT.

This chain joins TRBV10-1 and TRBJ2-3; 12 nucleotides align to TRBD2. Germline V gives CDR1 WNHNN, CDR2 SYGVQD (reference sequence). The CDR3 spans 16 residues. V shed 3 bases, J shed 5 bases, and the junction held 6 bases outside the gene matches. The CDR3 nucleotides read TGCGCCAGCAGTGATTCTAGCGGGGGGGCCGAAGATACGCAGTATTTT. This codes for CASSDSSGGAEDTQYF.

J is TRBJ1-1 and V is TRBV19, with D tentatively TRBD1 (5 bases). The CDR3 has 13 amino acids. CDR1 and CDR2 (germline): LNHDA, SQIVND (reference sequence). V gave up 1 base and J gave up 7 bases, with 10 bases separating them. The CDR3 loop reads CASSIGDRIEAFF. CDR3 bases: TGTGCCAGTAGTATAGGTGACAGAATTGAAGCTTTCTTT.

V gene TRBV28 combines with J gene TRBJ1-2, with D possibly matching TRBD1 (5 bases). Trimming removed 10 bases from V and 3 bases from J, with 15 bases in between. The CDR3 spans 13 residues. Germline V gives CDR1 MDHEN, CDR2 SYDVKM. The CDR3 is CATTVGGDYGYTF. In DNA form, the CDR3 reads TGTGCCACCACCGTGGGAGGGGACTATGGCTACACCTTC.

The V and J genes are TRBV28 and TRBJ1-5, with D possibly being TRBD1 (6 bases). Germline V lookup: CDR1 MDHEN, CDR2 SYDVKM. V shed 3 bases and J shed 2 bases, with 11 bases lying between them. The CDR3 is 15 amino acids. The CDR3 coding sequence is TGTGCCAGCAGTTTGACAGGCTCCGGCAATCAGCCCCAGCATTTT. Amino acids: CASSLTGSGNQPQHF.

V usage is TRBV2 and J usage is TRBJ2-3; the match to TRBD2 covers 9 bases. CDR3 size: 13 residues. Germline V gene sequence: CDR1 SNHLY, CDR2 FYNNEI. V was clipped by 6 bases and J by 3 bases; unmatched bases: 1. For the CDR3, the DNA is TGTGCCAGCAGCCTAGCGGGGACAGATACGCAGTATTTT. It translates to CASSLAGTDTQYF. The full variable domain, with the rest looked up from reference TRBV2 and TRBJ2-3, is EPEVTQTPSHQVTQMGQEVILRCVPISNHLYFYWYRQILGQKVEFLVSFYNNEISEKSEIFDDQFSVERPDGSNFTLKIRSTKLEDSAMYFCASSLAGTDTQYFGPGTRLTVL.